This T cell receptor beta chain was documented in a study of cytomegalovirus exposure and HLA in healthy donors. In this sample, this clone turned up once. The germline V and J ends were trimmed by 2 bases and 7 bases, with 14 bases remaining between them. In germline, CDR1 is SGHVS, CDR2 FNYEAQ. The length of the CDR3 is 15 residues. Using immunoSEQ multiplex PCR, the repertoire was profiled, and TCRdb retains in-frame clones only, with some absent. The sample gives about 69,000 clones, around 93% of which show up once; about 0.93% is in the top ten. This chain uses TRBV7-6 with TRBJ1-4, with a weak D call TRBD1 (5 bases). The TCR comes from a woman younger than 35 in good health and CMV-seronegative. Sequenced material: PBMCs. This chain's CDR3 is CASSLNGARGEKLFF. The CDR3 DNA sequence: TGTGCCAGCAGCTTAAATGGGGCGCGGGGTGAAAAACTGTTTTTT.